This TCR beta chain is from a study of blood T cell repertoires in COVID-19. Study details: PBMCs, B-cell-depleted T cells, or T cells provided the cDNA or gDNA that made up the material.

Unmatched junction bases numbered 11, after V lost 7 bases and J lost 4 bases. The length of the CDR3 is 15 residues. Germline loops: CDR1 SGHRS, CDR2 YFSETQ. Authors' methods: Amplified reference gene primers provided the basis for estimating nucleated cell counts. The table came from immunoSEQ multiplex PCR; TCRdb's copy has only in-frame clones and leaves some out. The DNA gave D and trimming, while V, J and clone size come from that table. The sample records roughly 100,000 clones, 82% being singletons. This sequence joins TRBV5-1 and TRBJ1-3, with TRBD1 identical over 7 bases. Material: peripheral blood. This clonotype was sampled from a man aged 55 to 70 with acute or convalescent COVID-19. The CDR3 loop reads CASAHDRAGGNTIYF. DNA for the CDR3: TGCGCCAGCGCCCACGACAGGGCGGGAGGAAACACCATATATTTT.